This record looks at one T cell receptor (beta chain) sequence and its context. The CDR3 sequence is 14 residues long. V shed 8 bases and J shed 11 bases, with 23 bases lying between them. MiXCR was run by TCRdb on the RT-PCR reads, yielding one entry per CDR3 protein. The sample lists fewer than 800,000 distinct CDR3 sequences, 13% to 15% occurring once. Input material: memory CD4+ T cells from blood. This TCR derives from a female donor in good health, serving as a healthy control. The rearrangement joins TRBV12-3 or TRBV12-4 to TRBJ2-3; D not certain. CDR3 nucleotide sequence: TGTGCCAGCCAGGAGCAGGCACACTACAATGAGCAGTATTTT. It is translated as CASQEQAHYNEQYF.